This passage covers 2 T cell receptor beta chains from one sample sequenced in a study of cytomegalovirus exposure and HLA in healthy donors. PCR amplification relied on 60 Vbeta primers (plus 13 Jbeta primers). TCRdb keeps only in-frame clones here, not all; method: immunoSEQ multiplex PCR. Among roughly 180,000 clones, approximately 85% were seen once, and the ten largest hold about a tenth. Sequencing was performed on PBMCs. Every receptor here comes from a man aged 18 to 30 in good health and CMV-seropositive.

DNA for the CDR3: TGTGCCAGCAGTTTACACAGGGGGCCTCCTTATGGCTACACCTTC. Encoded protein: CASSLHRGPPYGYTF. V and J are TRBV27 and TRBJ1-2; TRBD1 aligns across 9 bases. Germline assignment: CDR1 MNHEY and CDR2 SMNVEV (reference sequence). The CDR3 is 15 residues long. Trimming took 2 bases from V and 5 from J; bases not matched to a gene: 6.

V gene TRBV19 combines with J gene TRBJ2-7; D may be TRBD1 (6 bases). V lost 3 bases and J 4 bases, leaving 16 bases between the germline ends. The germline V gene encodes CDR1 LNHDA and CDR2 SQIVND (reference sequence). The CDR3 spans 15 residues. The CDR3 is CASSIQSGVLYEQYF. CDR3 nucleotide sequence: TGTGCCAGTAGTATCCAATCAGGGGTCCTGTACGAGCAGTACTTC.